Listed below are T cell receptor beta chains from one sample, sequenced in a study of blood T cell repertoires in COVID-19. TCRdb's table, derived via immunoSEQ multiplex PCR, lists solely in-frame clones and lacks some. The repertoire holds 130,000 or so clones, roughly 83% seen once, with over 1.1% in the top ten. Sequenced: peripheral blood. The receptors stem from a man aged 55 to 70 with acute or convalescent COVID-19. CDR3s include the opening cysteine and the closing phenylalanine or tryptophan. The order of the fields is clone size, J gene, V gene, CDR3 protein. Size values are once, few and many counts, or a class for expanded clones, and some rows have none.

NA,TRBJ2-5,TRBV3-1/TRBV3-2,CASSPPRGGQETQYF
NA,TRBJ2-2,TRBV9,CARRGAGGNTGELFF
NA,TRBJ2-1,TRBV19,CASSIDWRADEQFF
NA,TRBJ1-3,TRBV5-1,CASTTGVATGNTIYF
NA,TRBJ2-3,TRBV27,CASSLVYTSGGAGTDTQYF
NA,TRBJ1-6,TRBV14,CASSQVAGTLHF
NA,TRBJ2-2,TRBV5-1,CASSPRTQNTGELFF
NA,TRBJ2-1,TRBV10-3,CAIMGTSGSGNEQFF
NA,TRBJ1-5,TRBV2,CASSEGGLPGNQPQHF
NA,TRBJ2-1,TRBV19,CASNTESGGNNEQFF
NA,TRBJ1-1,TRBV5-6,CASSLKQGATEAFF
NA,TRBJ2-7,TRBV15,CATSRAPTGYEQYF
NA,TRBJ1-2,TRBV4-1,CASSPGQGWGYTF
NA,TRBJ2-7,TRBV5-1,CASSKGQGATSGRRYF
NA,TRBJ2-7,TRBV6-5,CASSYRDRGPYEQYF
NA,TRBJ2-1,TRBV5-1,CASRTELWSDEQFF
NA,TRBJ1-1,TRBV29-1,CSVGSGQGTEAFF
once,TRBJ2-2,TRBV24-1,CATSDSQGTGELFF
NA,TRBJ1-1,TRBV5-6,CASSRLEGSFTEAFF
once,TRBJ2-1,TRBV19,CASRGQASYNEQFF
NA,TRBJ2-5,TRBV11-2,CASSALWPSALGETQYF
NA,TRBJ1-6,TRBV10-3,CAISLRTGSNSPLHF
few,TRBJ2-7,TRBV5-1,CASRYGQGDYEQYF
NA,TRBJ1-5,TRBV9,CASSVDSSNQPQHF
NA,TRBJ2-5,TRBV6-1,CASSEARLSGETQYF
NA,TRBJ2-5,TRBV9,CASSVPGSETQYF
NA,TRBJ2-4,TRBV5-1,CASSVLGWEAKNIQYF
NA,TRBJ2-2,TRBV6-1,CASSEQGYSNTGELFF
once,TRBJ1-2,TRBV3-1/TRBV3-2,CASSQEHAVYYGYTF
NA,TRBJ2-5,TRBV29-1,CSVRSSGGGETQYF
NA,TRBJ2-1,TRBV12-3/TRBV12-4,CASRWSYEQFF
NA,TRBJ2-1,TRBV6-5,CASSSVGSEQFF
once,TRBJ1-1,TRBV6-5,CASSSPRGNTEAFF
NA,TRBJ2-3,TRBV11-3,CASSPRPGQGPIDTQYF
NA,TRBJ2-7,TRBV10-3,CAISDLPDRGYEQYF
NA,TRBJ1-3,TRBV7-8,CASSLPGSGNTIYF
NA,TRBJ1-2,TRBV5-1,CASSLGSGYTF
NA,TRBJ2-1,TRBV3-1/TRBV3-2,CASSLSGGSYNEQFF
NA,TRBJ1-5,TRBV29-1,CSVLEGGQNQPQHF
NA,TRBJ1-2,TRBV29-1,CSVTGNYGYTF
NA,TRBJ2-2,TRBV30,CAWNLGGELFF
few,TRBJ2-6,TRBV15,CATSRERRSGANVLTF
NA,TRBJ1-5,TRBV28,CASSLWLGQGIQPQHF
NA,TRBJ1-1,TRBV19,CASSMVGDTEAFF
once,TRBJ2-7,TRBV18,CASALREGMEQYF
few,TRBJ1-2,TRBV6-5,CASTPRGQGVDGYTF
NA,TRBJ2-5,TRBV5-5,CASSERQGVKQETQYF
NA,TRBJ2-5,TRBV28,CASGTGAATTQETQYF
NA,TRBJ1-1,TRBV11-2,CASSLRGLLKNTEAFF
NA,TRBJ1-2,TRBV2,CASSEISQGTRGYTF
NA,TRBJ1-2,TRBV12-3/TRBV12-4,CASSPDVYGYTF
few,TRBJ2-7,TRBV11-2,CASSLQTSYEQYF
NA,TRBJ2-6,TRBV2,CASTRQEPSGANVLTF
NA,TRBJ2-1,TRBV6-4,CASSDRLAGVNEQFF
NA,TRBJ2-4,TRBV19,CASSNPGLAGAKNIQYF
few,TRBJ2-7,TRBV6-5,CASSDRGLDPYEQYF
NA,TRBJ2-3,TRBV2,CASRAAGATRDTQYF
NA,TRBJ1-1,TRBV29-1,CSARSGTGWTEAFF
NA,TRBJ1-3,TRBV5-1,CASSLGASPRSGNTIYF
NA,TRBJ1-5,TRBV6-5,CASGEHSNQPQHF